Listed below are T cell receptor beta chains from one sample, sequenced in a study of blood T cell repertoires in COVID-19. The assay was immunoSEQ multiplex PCR, and TCRdb's table has in-frame clones only and misses some. The sample has about 200,000 clones, around 79% seen once; the top ten hold 5.5% to 7%. Sequencing was carried out using peripheral blood. These receptors all stem from a woman aged 40 to 49 with COVID-19, enrolled during active disease. Both conserved end residues are part of each CDR3. The D gene is left open where the match is weak. Only some rows state a clone size, as once, few, many or a class for expanded clones.

TRBJ1-6 | - | TRBD1 | TRBV5-1 | TGCGCCAGCAGCTTGGGGACAGGACTAAATTCACCCCTCCACTTT | CASSLGTGLNSPLHF
TRBJ1-6 | - | TRBD1 | TRBV11-1 | TGTGCCAGCACGGGACAGTCGAATTCACCCCTCCACTTT | CASTGQSNSPLHF
TRBJ2-1 | - | TRBD1 | TRBV5-1 | TGCGCCAGCAGCCTAGGGACAGGGGTAAACTACAATGAGCAGTTCTTC | CASSLGTGVNYNEQFF
TRBJ2-3 | - | - | TRBV4-1 | TGCGCCAGCAGCCAAGATTCTCCCTCAGCCGGGGATACGCAGTATTTT | CASSQDSPSAGDTQYF
TRBJ2-3 | - | - | TRBV5-6 | TGTGCCAGCAGCTACCGGGGAGGAGCGAATACGCAGTATTTT | CASSYRGGANTQYF
TRBJ2-3 | few | TRBD1 | TRBV2 | TGTGCCAGCAGGGACCGGGACAGGAGAAATACGCAGTATTTT | CASRDRDRRNTQYF
TRBJ2-2 | few | - | TRBV5-4 | TGTGCCAGCAGCTTAGATCAGGGGTGGAACACCGGGGAGCTGTTTTTT | CASSLDQGWNTGELFF
TRBJ1-4 | once | - | TRBV6-1 | TGTGCCAGCAGTGAAACCGGGGGGCAAGGAAAACTGTTTTTT | CASSETGGQGKLFF
TRBJ1-5 | - | - | TRBV5-1 | TGCGCCAGCAGCTTGGATGACAGGCGTTGGCAGCCCCAGCATTTT | CASSLDDRRWQPQHF
TRBJ2-5 | - | - | TRBV5-1 | TGCGCCAGCAGGGGAAAACAGGGTCCCCAAGAGACCCAGTACTTC | CASRGKQGPQETQYF
TRBJ2-7 | - | - | TRBV21-1 | TGTGCCAGCAGTAATGACCTACCGCGGGGGGGCTACGAGCAGTACTTC | CASSNDLPRGGYEQYF
TRBJ2-5 | - | - | TRBV5-4 | TGTGCCAGCAGCTCCCCCTTCGGCGGACTCCAAGAGACCCAGTACTTC | CASSSPFGGLQETQYF
TRBJ2-1 | - | TRBD2 | TRBV4-3 | TGCGCCAGCAGCCAAGATCCGGGGGCTAGCGGGCGCAATGAGCAGTTCTTC | CASSQDPGASGRNEQFF
TRBJ2-1 | - | - | TRBV25-1 | TGTGCCAGCAGGGAGACAGGCTCCTACAATGAGCAGTTCTTC | CASRETGSYNEQFF
TRBJ1-2 | - | TRBD1 | TRBV12-3/TRBV12-4 | TGTGCCAGCAGTCCGGGACAGTTCCAGGGCTACACCTTC | CASSPGQFQGYTF
TRBJ2-2 | - | - | TRBV19 | TGTGCCAGTAGGACTACGGGCACCGGGGAGCTGTTTTTT | CASRTTGTGELFF
TRBJ2-3 | - | TRBD1 | TRBV24-1 | TGTGCCACCAGTGGGGGCGGACAGGGACGCACAGATACGCAGTATTTT | CATSGGGQGRTDTQYF
TRBJ2-1 | - | TRBD2 | TRBV14 | TGTGCCAGCAGCCAAGGAGGAGCGGGAGTAAATAAGGAGCAGTTCTTC | CASSQGGAGVNKEQFF
TRBJ2-5 | - | TRBD1 | TRBV4-1 | TGCGCCAGCAGCCAACAAGACAGGGCCCTAGAGACCCAGTACTTC | CASSQQDRALETQYF
TRBJ2-1 | - | - | TRBV2 | TGTGCCAGCAGTTACTTAGGGGGATCCTACAATGAGCAGTTCTTC | CASSYLGGSYNEQFF
TRBJ2-1 | - | TRBD1 | TRBV29-1 | TGCAGCACCTTGGGACAGGGGGCAAGCAATGAGCAGTTCTTC | CSTLGQGASNEQFF
TRBJ1-2 | - | - | TRBV5-4 | TGTGCCAGCAGCTTGGCCGGGGGGGGCGGAAAGGATGGCTACACCTTC | CASSLAGGGGKDGYTF
TRBJ1-2 | - | TRBD1 | TRBV6-5 | TGTGCCAGCAGGGGGGACAGGGGTGTTAGTAATGGCTACACCTTC | CASRGDRGVSNGYTF
TRBJ2-7 | - | TRBD2 | TRBV2 | TGTGCCAGCAGATCGGGGGGACCCGAGCAGTACTTC | CASRSGGPEQYF
TRBJ1-1 | - | TRBD1 | TRBV29-1 | TGCAGCGTTCCGGACAGGCGGGGAGCTTTCTTT | CSVPDRRGAFF
TRBJ1-3 | once | - | TRBV6-5 | TGTGCCAGCGATAGTCAGGGGATTTACACCATATATTTT | CASDSQGIYTIYF
TRBJ1-2 | - | - | TRBV6-2/TRBV6-3 | TGTGCCAGCAGTTACTCGACACAGGATAATGGCTACACCTTC | CASSYSTQDNGYTF
TRBJ2-2 | - | - | TRBV3-1/TRBV3-2 | TGTGCCAGCAGTTGGGGGGTGACCGGGGAGCTGTTTTTT | CASSWGVTGELFF
TRBJ2-3 | - | TRBD2 | TRBV9 | TGTGCCAGCAGCCGTGGGGCTAGCGGGGACACAGATACGCAGTATTTT | CASSRGASGDTDTQYF
TRBJ2-2 | - | - | TRBV27 | TGTGCCAGCAGTAAAGGGGAGGCCGGGGAGCTGTTTTTT | CASSKGEAGELFF
TRBJ1-2 | - | TRBD1 | TRBV7-2 | TGTGCCAGCAGCTTTGGACAGGAAGGGGGCTACACCTTC | CASSFGQEGGYTF
TRBJ2-3 | - | - | TRBV10-1 | TGCGCCAGCAGTGAGTGGGAGGTAGTGGATACGCAGTATTTT | CASSEWEVVDTQYF
TRBJ1-2 | - | - | TRBV7-2 | TGTGCCAGCAGCTCAAGACAGGTCTATGGCTACACCTTC | CASSSRQVYGYTF
TRBJ1-2 | - | - | TRBV19 | TGTGCCAGTAGTGCGGGTCGGAGGTATGGCTACACCTTC | CASSAGRRYGYTF
TRBJ2-5 | - | TRBD1 | TRBV24-1 | TGTGCCACCAGTGGTGGGACAGGGGGTCGGGAGACCCAGTACTTC | CATSGGTGGRETQYF
TRBJ1-5 | - | - | TRBV19 | TGTGCCAGTCGTGGGCGTGCCGTTGTCGATCAGCCCCAGCATTTT | CASRGRAVVDQPQHF
TRBJ1-1 | few | - | TRBV6-5 | TGTGCCAGCAGTTACGATCGGGTGGGCACTGAAGCTTTCTTT | CASSYDRVGTEAFF
TRBJ1-1 | - | TRBD1 | TRBV7-9 | TGTGCCAGCAGATCCGCCACGGACAGGGGGCGCTTGAACACTGAAGCTTTCTTT | CASRSATDRGRLNTEAFF
TRBJ1-5 | - | - | TRBV18 | TGTGCCAGCTCACAGGATCGGGGTAGCAATCAGCCCCAGCATTTT | CASSQDRGSNQPQHF
TRBJ2-7 | - | - | TRBV10-3 | TGTGCCATCAGTCCAGGGATTTTGGGCGAGCAGTACTTC | CAISPGILGEQYF
TRBJ2-7 | - | - | TRBV12-3/TRBV12-4 | TGTGCCAGCAGAAAGACTGAGTACGAGCAGTACTTC | CASRKTEYEQYF